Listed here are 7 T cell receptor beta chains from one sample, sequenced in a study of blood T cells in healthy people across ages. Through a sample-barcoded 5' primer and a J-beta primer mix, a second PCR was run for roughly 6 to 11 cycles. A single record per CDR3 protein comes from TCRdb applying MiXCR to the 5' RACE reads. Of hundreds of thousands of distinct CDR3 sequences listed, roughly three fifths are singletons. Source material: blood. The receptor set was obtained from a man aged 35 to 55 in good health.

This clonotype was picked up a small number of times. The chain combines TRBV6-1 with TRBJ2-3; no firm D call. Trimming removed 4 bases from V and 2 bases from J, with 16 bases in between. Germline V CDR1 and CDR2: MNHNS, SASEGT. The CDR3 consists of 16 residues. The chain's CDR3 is CASSVLWTANTDTQYF. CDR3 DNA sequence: TGTGCCAGCAGTGTCCTATGGACGGCTAACACAGATACGCAGTATTTT.

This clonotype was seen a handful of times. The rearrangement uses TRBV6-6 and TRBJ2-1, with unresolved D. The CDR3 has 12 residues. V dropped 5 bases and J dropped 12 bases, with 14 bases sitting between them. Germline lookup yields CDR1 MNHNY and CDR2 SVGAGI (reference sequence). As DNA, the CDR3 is TGTGCCAGCAGTCTCCGTTTGGGCGCGCAGTTCTTC. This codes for CASSLRLGAQFF.

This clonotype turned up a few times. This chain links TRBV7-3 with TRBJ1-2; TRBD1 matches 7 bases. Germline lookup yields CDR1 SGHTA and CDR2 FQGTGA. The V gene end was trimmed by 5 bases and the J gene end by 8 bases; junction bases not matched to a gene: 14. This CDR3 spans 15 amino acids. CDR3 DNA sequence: TGTGCCAGCAGCCCTCAGGGGGGGCGGAATCAGGGCTACACCTTC. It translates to CASSPQGGRNQGYTF.

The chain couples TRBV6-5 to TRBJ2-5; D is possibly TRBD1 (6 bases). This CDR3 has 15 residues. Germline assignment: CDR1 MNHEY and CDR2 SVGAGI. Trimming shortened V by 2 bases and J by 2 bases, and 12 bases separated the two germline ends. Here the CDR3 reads CASSYATGIQETQYF. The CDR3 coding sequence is TGTGCCAGCAGTTACGCTACAGGGATTCAAGAGACCCAGTACTTC.

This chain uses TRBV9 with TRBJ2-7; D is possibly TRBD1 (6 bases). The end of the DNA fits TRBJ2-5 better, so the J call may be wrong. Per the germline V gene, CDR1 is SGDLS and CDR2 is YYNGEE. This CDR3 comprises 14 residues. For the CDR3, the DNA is TGTGCCAGCAGCGTAGTCTCAGGGGTCGGGACCCAGTACTTC. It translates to CASSVVSGVGTQYF.

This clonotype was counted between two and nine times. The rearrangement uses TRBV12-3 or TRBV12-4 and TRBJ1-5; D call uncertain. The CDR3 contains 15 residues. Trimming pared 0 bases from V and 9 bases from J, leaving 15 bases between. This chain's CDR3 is CASSLAPSPPTPQHF. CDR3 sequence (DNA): TGTGCCAGCAGTTTAGCGCCTAGCCCACCCACGCCCCAGCATTTT.

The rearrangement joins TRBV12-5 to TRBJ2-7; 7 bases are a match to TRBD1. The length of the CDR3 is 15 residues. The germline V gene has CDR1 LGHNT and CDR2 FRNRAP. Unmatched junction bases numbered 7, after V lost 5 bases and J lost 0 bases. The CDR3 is CASGAETGYSYEQYF. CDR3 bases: TGTGCTAGTGGTGCTGAGACAGGGTACTCCTACGAGCAGTACTTC.